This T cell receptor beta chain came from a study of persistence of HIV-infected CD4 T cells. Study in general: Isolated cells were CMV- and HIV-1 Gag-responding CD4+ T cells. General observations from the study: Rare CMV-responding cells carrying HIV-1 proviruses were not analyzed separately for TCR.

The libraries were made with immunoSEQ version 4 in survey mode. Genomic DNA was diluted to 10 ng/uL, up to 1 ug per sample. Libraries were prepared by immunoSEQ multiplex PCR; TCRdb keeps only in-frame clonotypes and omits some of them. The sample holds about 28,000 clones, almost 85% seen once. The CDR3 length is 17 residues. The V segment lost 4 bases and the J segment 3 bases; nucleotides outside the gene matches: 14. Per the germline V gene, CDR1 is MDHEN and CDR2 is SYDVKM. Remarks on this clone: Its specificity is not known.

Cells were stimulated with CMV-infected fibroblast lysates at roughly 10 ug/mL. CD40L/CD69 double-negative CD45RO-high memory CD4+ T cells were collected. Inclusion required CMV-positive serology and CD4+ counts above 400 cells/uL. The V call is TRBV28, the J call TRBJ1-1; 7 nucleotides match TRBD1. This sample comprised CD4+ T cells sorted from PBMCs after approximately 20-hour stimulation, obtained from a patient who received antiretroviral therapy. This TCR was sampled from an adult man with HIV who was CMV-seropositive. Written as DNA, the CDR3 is TGTGCCAGCAGTTCTCCCTCACTCGACAGGGCGGACACTGAAGCTTTCTTT. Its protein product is CASSSPSLDRADTEAFF.